Included here is one TCR beta chain sequence, with context. This record comes from a study of T cell changes during pregnancy in multiple sclerosis. Trimming removed 4 bases from V and 4 bases from J; junction bases left unmatched: 9. Germline CDR1 LNHDA, CDR2 SQIVND (reference sequence). CDR3 length equals 16 residues. Only in-frame clones appear in the TCRdb table, and some are missing; sequencing was by immunoSEQ multiplex PCR. The repertoire has approximately 100,000 clones, about 90% of them found once; the top ten carry 0.75% to 0.95%. The V gene is TRBV19, the J gene TRBJ2-3; 9 bases map to TRBD1. The specimen was peripheral blood, collected after pregnancy. The receptor was derived from a female donor with multiple sclerosis, enrolled in a pregnancy study. CDR3 bases: TGTGCCAGTAGTAGGACAGGGGCGCTAAGGGCAGATACGCAGTATTTT. Protein product: CASSRTGALRADTQYF.